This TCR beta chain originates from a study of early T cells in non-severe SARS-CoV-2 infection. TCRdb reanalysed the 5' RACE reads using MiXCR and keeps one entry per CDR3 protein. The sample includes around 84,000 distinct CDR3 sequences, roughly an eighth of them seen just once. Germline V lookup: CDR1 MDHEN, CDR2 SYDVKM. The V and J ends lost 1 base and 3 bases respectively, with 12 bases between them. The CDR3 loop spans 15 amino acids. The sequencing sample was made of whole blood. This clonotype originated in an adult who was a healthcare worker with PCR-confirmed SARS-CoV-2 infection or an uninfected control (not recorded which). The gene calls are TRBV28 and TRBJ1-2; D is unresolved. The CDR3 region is CASSLSGGIDYGYTF. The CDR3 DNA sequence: TGTGCCAGCAGTTTATCGGGCGGGATCGACTATGGCTACACCTTC.